This paragraph reports one TCR beta chain. These data come from a study of T cell clones after liver transplantation. Whole-study context: Liver transplant recipients had immunosuppression withdrawal attempted within 2 years. Graft-donor-reactive sequences were compared with third-party-reactive TCRbeta sequences from pre-transplant mixed lymphocyte reactions. Without induction therapy, subjects received standard immunosuppression until 12-24 months post-transplant.

Germline V CDR1 and CDR2: SGHNT, YYREEE (reference sequence). The CDR3 length is 12 residues. V shed 9 bases and J 8 bases; nucleotides not matched to a gene: 7. The assay was immunoSEQ multiplex PCR, and TCRdb's table has in-frame clones only and misses some. The table lists over 45,000 clones, approximately 71% of them singletons. The chain recombines TRBV5-4 with TRBJ2-1, with 8 bases lining up with TRBD2. The TCR comes from a human patient who received a liver transplant. Part of the T cell pool may stem from the graft donor. The sequencing here drew on CD4+ T cells from blood, taken around 52 months after liver transplant. The CDR3: CAIPGGPYEQFF. CDR3 nucleotides: TGTGCCATACCGGGGGGGCCCTATGAGCAGTTCTTC. Based on the CDR3 plus reference TRBV5-4 and TRBJ2-1, the full variable domain is ETGVTQSPTHLIKTRGQQVTLRCSSQSGHNTVSWYQQALGQGPQFIFQYYREEENGRGNFPPRFSGLQFPNYSSELNVNALELDDSALYLCAIPGGPYEQFFGPGTRLTVL.